These 31 T cell receptor beta chains were all obtained from the same sample, sequenced in a study of breast tumors, draining lymph nodes, adjacent tissues. MiXCR, run by TCRdb on the multiplex PCR reads, gives a single entry per CDR3 protein. This table has about 52,000 distinct CDR3 sequences, around 40% appearing once. The source material was breast tumor tissue. The receptors were gathered from a female donor with breast cancer. Some clones in this sample may be carry-over from other donors' samples.

On this clonotype itself: This may be a read error, as it is one base from a much larger clone. CDR3 region: CASNLAGTQGYEQYF. CDR3 coding DNA: TGTGCCAGCAACCTAGCGGGAACTCAAGGCTACGAGCAGTACTTC. J is TRBJ2-7 and V is TRBV28; 9 bases map to TRBD2. The CDR3 is 15 amino acids. The V gene's germline CDR1 is MDHEN and CDR2 SYDVKM. V was clipped by 7 bases and J by 3 bases; unmatched bases: 10.

This clonotype came up a few times. V and J are TRBV28 and TRBJ2-2; D is undetermined. CDR1 MDHEN and CDR2 SYDVKM come from the germline V gene. V lost 6 bases and J 1 base, leaving 9 bases between the germline ends. CDR3 length: 14 residues. Here the CDR3 DNA reads TGTGCCAGCAGATCCGGGCAGAACACCGGGGAGCTGTTTTTT. This codes for CASRSGQNTGELFF.

This clonotype was found many times. The V and J genes are TRBV28 and TRBJ2-5; 9 bases match TRBD2. Germline CDR1 is MDHEN and CDR2 is SYDVKM. This CDR3 is 14 amino acids long. With 5 bases clipped from V and 2 bases from J, the junction kept 3 bases outside the gene matches. CDR3 in DNA: TGTGCCAGCAGTCCGCGGGAGGGTCAAGAGACCCAGTACTTC. It translates to CASSPREGQETQYF.

Many counts were recorded for this clonotype. The chain combines TRBV7-2 with TRBJ2-5; D is possibly TRBD2 (5 bases). Germline V gives CDR1 SGHTA, CDR2 FQGNSA. CDR3 length equals 14 residues. V lost 5 bases, J lost 5 bases, and 15 bases lay in between. CDR3 nucleotide sequence: TGTGCCAGCAGCCCAGATACCCGAGGGGAGACCCAGTACTTC. It codes for CASSPDTRGETQYF.

Ten or more counts support this clonotype. This CDR3 reads CASSWPSHNNQPQHF. For the CDR3, the DNA is TGTGCCAGCAGTTGGCCGTCCCATAACAATCAGCCCCAGCATTTT. The chain is built from TRBV6-2 or TRBV6-3 and TRBJ1-5; D call uncertain. Germline-derived CDR1 and CDR2 are MNHEY and SVGEGT. The CDR3 extends over 15 amino acids. Trimming removed 4 bases from V and 3 bases from J, with 13 bases in between.

This clonotype was recorded many times. A much larger clone differs from this one at a single base, so this may be a read error. The rearrangement links TRBV20-1 to TRBJ2-7; D gene unclear. The CDR3 is 11 amino acids. Germline V gene data show CDR1 as DFQATT and CDR2 as SNEGSKA (reference sequence). The CDR3 bases are TGCAGTGCTAGCGCCAGGAACGAGCAGTCCTTC. Its translation: CSASARNEQSF.

This clonotype appeared many times. The J gene is TRBJ2-5, the V gene TRBV25-1; the match to TRBD1 covers 8 bases. The V segment lost 1 base and the J segment 0 bases; nucleotides outside the gene matches: 1. CDR1 and CDR2 (germline): MGHDK, SYGVNS. This CDR3 comprises 15 residues. The CDR3 nucleotides are TGTGCCAGCAGTGAATGGACAGGGTACCAAGAGACCCAGTACTTC. Translation gives CASSEWTGYQETQYF.

Note on this clonotype: A much more abundant neighbour one base away suggests this may be a read error. The chain couples TRBV5-1 to TRBJ1-3; D possibly corresponds to TRBD1 (5 bases). From germline, CDR1 is SGHRS and CDR2 YFSETQ. This CDR3 spans 15 amino acids. In nucleotides, the CDR3 is TGCGCCAGCAGCTTCGGGGAGCTGAGGGGAGACACCATGTATTTT. Its translation is CASSFGELRGDTMYF.

The chain joins TRBV11-3 to TRBJ2-2; 8 bases line up with TRBD2. The length of the CDR3 is 16 residues. Unmatched junction bases numbered 4, after V lost 0 bases and J lost 4 bases. CDR1 and CDR2 from the germline V gene are SGHNT and YENEEA. The CDR3 protein is CASSLDSGASTGELFF. The CDR3, as DNA: TGTGCCAGCAGCTTAGATAGCGGGGCGAGCACCGGGGAGCTGTTTTTT.

The genes are TRBV2 and TRBJ2-1; 9 bases agree with TRBD1. The CDR3 runs to 13 residues. V lost 7 bases and J lost 5; bases outside the gene matches: 3. Germline V gives CDR1 SNHLY, CDR2 FYNNEI. CDR3 in amino acids: CASNRGRNNEQFF. The CDR3 DNA is TGTGCCAGCAACAGGGGGCGAAACAATGAGCAGTTCTTC.

Ten or more counts support this clonotype. CDR3 protein: CSVTDPINNEYQETQYF. For the CDR3, the DNA is TGCAGCGTAACGGACCCCATAAACAACGAGTACCAAGAGACCCAGTACTTC. The chain carries TRBV29-1 and TRBJ2-5; D is unresolved. Germline-derived CDR1 and CDR2 are SQVTM and ANQGSEA. V was shortened by 6 bases and J by 0 bases, with 23 bases between the two germline ends. The CDR3 contains 17 residues.

V is TRBV7-9 and J is TRBJ2-1; 9 bases align to TRBD2. The CDR3 totals 15 residues. Germline V gene lookup returns CDR1 SEHNR and CDR2 FQNEAQ (reference sequence). With 5 bases clipped from V and 5 bases from J, the junction kept 7 bases outside the gene matches. CDR3 DNA: TGTGCCAGCAGCACACTAGCGGGTATCAACAATGAGCAGTTCTTC. Its protein is CASSTLAGINNEQFF.

This clonotype has just a few counts. A read error may explain this, as a much larger clone is one base away. The chain uses TRBV11-2 and TRBJ2-1; D might be TRBD1 (5 bases). Trimming cost V 5 bases and J 9 bases, with 23 bases left between them. CDR3 length: 16 amino acids. The germline V gene encodes CDR1 SGHAT and CDR2 FQNNGV. CDR3 protein: CASSRNPSAGSGEQFF. The CDR3 bases are TGTGCCAGCAGCCGAAACCCCAGCGCAGGGTCGGGTGAGCAGTTCTTC.

This clonotype is a singleton in its sample. This clone may be a read error of a much larger clone one base away. The V call is TRBV18, the J call TRBJ2-2, with D maybe TRBD2 (5 bases). The germline V and J ends were trimmed by 6 bases and 5 bases, with 16 bases remaining between them. This CDR3 is 15 amino acids long. From germline, CDR1 is KGHSH and CDR2 LQKENI. The chain's CDR3 is CASSFRVEETGELFF. CDR3 bases: TGTGCCAGCTCGTTCCGAGTGGAGGAAACCGGGGAGCTGTTTTTT.

This clonotype was seen a handful of times. The genes are TRBV10-3 and TRBJ2-1, with a possible D match to TRBD2 (5 bases). The length of the CDR3 is 16 residues. V dropped 10 bases and J dropped 0 bases, with 19 bases sitting between them. Germline CDR1 and CDR2: ENHRY and SYGVKD. The CDR3: CASSARGVTSYNEQFF. For the CDR3, the DNA is TGTGCCAGCTCGGCCCGGGGAGTTACCTCCTACAATGAGCAGTTCTTC.

This clonotype has ten or more counts. V is TRBV7-2 and J is TRBJ2-2; D gene uncertain. Trimming stripped 2 bases from V and 4 bases from J, with 14 bases between. The CDR3 consists of 16 residues. The germline gives CDR1 SGHTA, CDR2 FQGNSA. The CDR3 coding sequence is TGTGCCAGCAGCTTATCTCGGGTTCGGAGCACCGGGGAGCTGTTTTTT. Translating it yields CASSLSRVRSTGELFF.

This chain joins TRBV7-9 and TRBJ1-6, with 8 bases matching TRBD1. The V gene's germline CDR1 is SEHNR and CDR2 FQNEAQ (reference sequence). The CDR3 is 17 amino acids. V shed 5 bases and J 7 bases; nucleotides not matched to a gene: 13. CDR3 protein: CASSTRSGDRPNSPLHF. For the CDR3, the DNA is TGTGCCAGCAGCACAAGGTCAGGGGACAGGCCCAATTCACCCCTCCACTTT.

This clonotype was detected many times. V usage is TRBV27 and J usage is TRBJ2-7; perhaps TRBD1 as D (6 bases). Trimming pared 5 bases from V and 4 bases from J, leaving 21 bases between. CDR1 and CDR2 (germline): MNHEY, SMNVEV (reference sequence). The CDR3 covers 16 residues. CDR3 in amino acids: CASSDDRPDQSYEQYF. Here the CDR3 DNA reads TGTGCCAGCAGTGATGACAGGCCGGATCAGTCGTACGAGCAGTACTTC.

A note on this clonotype: This may come from a read error, since a much larger clone is one base off. This rearrangement joins TRBV5-4 to TRBJ1-2; D perhaps matches TRBD1 (5 bases). This CDR3 comprises 14 residues. V was shortened by 4 bases and J by 8 bases, with 18 bases between the two germline ends. Looked up from germline, CDR1 is SGHNT and CDR2 is YYREEE (reference sequence). In DNA form, the CDR3 reads TGTGCCAGCAGCGAAACACAGGTGCCCTGGGGCTACACCTTC. This translates into CASSETQVPWGYTF.

Comments on this clonotype: This may come from a read error, since a much larger clone is one base off. V is TRBV2 and J is TRBJ1-1, with D maybe TRBD1 (5 bases). This CDR3 spans 13 amino acids. CDR1 is SNHLY, CDR2 FYNNEI, per germline. Here the CDR3 DNA reads TGTTCCTCCAGGGATTCCGCGAACACTGAAGCTTTCTTT. Protein product: CSSRDSANTEAFF.

V gene TRBV5-6 combines with J gene TRBJ2-3; TRBD1 matches at 11 bases. CDR3 length: 15 amino acids. V was clipped by 0 bases and J by 3 bases; unmatched bases: 0. Germline-derived CDR1 and CDR2 are SGHDT and YYEEEE. For the CDR3, the DNA is TGTGCCAGCAGCTTGGGGGACAGGGGGACAGATACGCAGTATTTT. Translation: CASSLGDRGTDTQYF.

V gene TRBV5-1 combines with J gene TRBJ2-3; no firm D call. This CDR3 contains 11 residues. Germline lookup yields CDR1 SGHRS and CDR2 YFSETQ. The V end lost 4 bases, the J end lost 5 bases, and 5 bases lay between the germline ends. CDR3 region: CASSPGDTQYF. The CDR3 region has the DNA TGCGCCAGCAGCCCGGGAGATACGCAGTATTTT.

This chain uses TRBV13 with TRBJ2-1; 16 bases map to TRBD2. Trimming at V came to 4 bases and at J to 4 bases, leaving 13 bases not matched to a gene. CDR3 length: 20 residues. Germline loops: CDR1 PRHDT, CDR2 FYEKMQ (reference sequence). CDR3 sequence reads: CASSSPRPGLAGGWYNEQFF. The CDR3 bases are TGTGCCAGCAGCTCACCAAGACCGGGACTAGCGGGAGGGTGGTACAATGAGCAGTTCTTC.

This clonotype was recorded many times. The chain carries TRBV2 and TRBJ1-5; no clear D. Germline CDR1 SNHLY, CDR2 FYNNEI. Trimming pared 7 bases from V and 3 bases from J, leaving 13 bases between. The CDR3 has 14 residues. The CDR3 reads CASNSGGINQPQHF. CDR3 nucleotide sequence: TGTGCCAGCAATTCGGGCGGGATCAATCAGCCCCAGCATTTT.

There are many counts of this clonotype. The J gene is TRBJ2-3, the V gene TRBV7-6; 10 positions agree with TRBD1. The ends lost 5 bases at V and 5 bases at J; junction bases unmatched: 4. CDR1 is SGHVS and CDR2 is FNYEAQ in the germline V gene. This CDR3 comprises 14 residues. The CDR3 sequence is CASSAGQGGDTQYF. DNA of the CDR3: TGTGCCAGCAGCGCCGGACAGGGGGGAGATACGCAGTATTTT.

This clonotype came up many times. The CDR3 spells CASSLSPVGPGPSLSGRGGYTF. In nucleotides, the CDR3 is TGTGCCAGCAGCCTTAGCCCCGTAGGTCCGGGACCATCCCTGTCAGGTAGGGGCGGCTACACCTTC. This sequence joins TRBV12-3 or TRBV12-4 and TRBJ1-2; D may be TRBD1 (5 bases). The CDR3 is made up of 22 amino acids. Trimming removed 6 bases from V and 8 bases from J, with 43 bases in between.

The chain carries TRBV7-2 and TRBJ2-7, with 9 positions matching TRBD1. Unmatched junction bases numbered 9, after V lost 3 bases and J lost 3 bases. The CDR3 covers 16 residues. CDR1 is SGHTA and CDR2 is FQGNSA in the germline V gene. The CDR3 DNA reads as TGTGCCAGCAGCTTCGGGACAGGGCCTGTTGGCTACGAGCAGTACTTC. Translated, it gives CASSFGTGPVGYEQYF.

This clonotype was detected only once. V is TRBV12-3 or TRBV12-4 and J is TRBJ2-7; possible D gene TRBD1, 5 bases. V lost 8 bases, J lost 2 bases, and 13 bases lay in between. The CDR3 totals 13 residues. For the CDR3, the DNA is TGTGCCAGCGCCAAAGGGGAAGCCTACGAGCAGTACTTC. Protein: CASAKGEAYEQYF.

This clonotype was seen at least ten times. J is TRBJ1-2 and V is TRBV3-1; the D is unclear. CDR3 length: 12 residues. Germline values: CDR1 LGHDT, CDR2 YNNKEL (reference sequence). Trimming took 1 base from V and 6 from J, leaving 6 bases between them. The CDR3 DNA sequence: TGTGCCAGCAGCCAAGGTCGGGATGGCTACACCTTC. Its translation is CASSQGRDGYTF. The full variable domain, completed using reference TRBV3-1 and TRBJ1-2, is DTAVSQTPKYLVTQMGNDKSIKCEQNLGHDTMYWYKQDSKKFLKIMFSYNNKELIINETVPNRFSPKSPDKAHLNLHINSLELGDSAVYFCASSQGRDGYTFGSGTRLTVV.

At least ten counts were recorded for this clonotype. V is TRBV6-1 and J is TRBJ1-2; 9 nucleotides match TRBD1. V shed 7 bases, J shed 7 bases, and the junction held 10 bases outside the gene matches. The germline gives CDR1 MNHNS, CDR2 SASEGT. The CDR3 has 14 amino acids. The CDR3 region has the DNA TGTGCCAGCACCGTCAGGGACAGGGAAGGTGGCTACACCTTC. It yields the protein CASTVRDREGGYTF.

The chain combines TRBV11-2 with TRBJ2-7, with 7 nucleotides matching TRBD1. Germline values: CDR1 SGHAT, CDR2 FQNNGV. The CDR3 has 14 residues. The V segment lost 1 base and the J segment 4 bases; nucleotides outside the gene matches: 4. The CDR3: CASSLGDRQYEQYF. As DNA, the CDR3 is TGTGCCAGCAGCTTAGGGGACAGACAGTACGAGCAGTACTTC.